This TCR beta chain was captured by sequencing in a study of regulatory T cells in long-lasting Graves disease (dated by TCRdb to the early 2020s). Concerning the study at large: To count as having persistent Graves' disease, a patient had to have received antithyroid drug treatment for over 5 years with TSH receptor autoantibodies remaining persistently positive. A total of about 33 samples were covered by TCR sequencing, comprising some 13 persistent and 20 or so newly diagnosed Graves' disease patients. This study used TCR sequencing and RNA sequencing of peripheral blood to compare persistent Graves' disease patients against newly diagnosed Graves' disease patients. On average, persistent Graves' disease patients in the clinical cohort had been on antithyroid drugs for around ten years. The study took place in China and was registered as a clinical trial. The paper as a whole reports these results and caveats: The authors noted that the small sample size was a limitation that may lower accuracy. Lower TCR Shannon entropy and fewer highly expanded clones were observed in persistent Graves' disease patients than in newly diagnosed patients, which suggested clonal expansion. Sequencing and analysis were restricted to the TCR beta chain. Patients with persistent disease shared more public clonotypes (about 3,000) than newly diagnosed patients did (around 980). Because the primary lesion, thyroid tissue, could not be accessed, the study looked at peripheral blood alone. TRBV28, TRBJ1-2 and TRBJ2-5 were preferentially used in persistent disease, while TRBV20-1 and TRBJ2-1 were favored in newly diagnosed disease.

Libraries came from multiplex PCR. Sequencing relied on an Illumina HiSeq 4000. TCR beta libraries were built with iRepertoire HTBI primers and Arm-PCR amplification of CDR3 regions. PCR products were gel purified before sequencing. For the original study's pipeline: Across samples, fewer than 70 TRBV and approximately 15 TRBJ segments were identified and used for gene usage analysis of CDR3 amino acid clonotypes. Filtered high-quality paired reads were merged into contigs using COPE and FqMerger. BLAST was used to align contigs to the IMGT TRBV, TRBD and TRBJ reference genes, and CDR3 was defined following IMGT. Highly expanded clones were defined as clonotypes with a frequency above 0.1%. Repertoire diversity was measured by Shannon entropy, and V-J evenness by the Gini coefficient. A clonotype was considered public if more than one individual shared it. Starting from the raw public reads, TCRdb applied fastp trimming at Q25, assembled clones with MiXCR and retained in-frame beta chains. Under each unique CDR3 protein, matching rows form one entry showing the most common genes and DNA. Here the V and J calls rest on TCRdb's processing, not on the authors' analysis. Within this sample are a few hundred thousand distinct CDR3 sequences, with around 22% of them counted one time only. The ten largest clones represent about a quarter of the sample.

The CDR3 measures 14 amino acids from cysteine to phenylalanine. Solely the CDR3 DNA is kept, with 42 bases framed from the first base. CDR1 and CDR2 were assigned from the germline V gene as ENHRY and SYGVKD. What this sample's time point label stands for: persistent/refractory GD, antithyroid drugs over 5 years with positive TRAb. RNA was extracted from PBMCs in TRIzol for both TCR sequencing and RNA sequencing. Graves' disease was diagnosed according to American Thyroid Association guidelines. Patients were recruited from an endocrinology department in Xi'an, China. Each patient gave approximately 9 milliliters of peripheral blood, collected in an EDTA anticoagulant tube. PBMCs were isolated by Ficoll Paque Plus density gradient separation without further T cell sorting. An Agilent 2100 Bioanalyzer and agarose gel were used to check RNA quality, while a NanoDrop 2000 measured RNA concentration.

Ten or more counts support this clonotype. Its antigen is not yet known. At one of its ends the junction is not consistent with the germline gene, which may arise from a read error. The receptor was derived from a female donor with Graves disease. The chain couples TRBV10-3 to TRBJ2-5; the D gene cannot be named for sure. This sample comprised peripheral blood mononuclear cells (PBMCs), obtained when the disease was refractory, from a patient treated with antithyroid drugs. The CDR3 region: CAIRESAVQETQYF. The sequence in DNA is TGTGCCATCAGAGAGTCGGCTGTACAAGAGACCCAGTACTTC.